The present T cell receptor beta chain was sequenced within a study of long-term antiretroviral therapy in people with HIV. Study outcomes and limitations: Whereas controls had wider CDR3 length ranges, HIV repertoires had narrower ones. It was not possible to obtain data on ART adherence, viral resistance or therapy changes.

Germline CDR1 is SGDLS and CDR2 is YYNGEE. Trimming cost V 4 bases and J 6 bases, with 8 bases left between them. The CDR3 is 13 residues long. For each donor, at least one pre-ART and at least two post-ART PBMC samples were available. This was the immunoSEQ v3.0 assay at survey level. Sequencing of each sample targeted 40,000-50,000 T-cell genomes. Sequenced by immunoSEQ multiplex PCR; TCRdb stores in-frame clones only, minus some. This sample has about 34,000 clones, with 85% found just once. As to this clone: Its target is unknown.

The sample in question was unsorted PBMCs, obtained roughly 2.8 years before starting antiretroviral therapy. The TCR sequence derives from a young woman with HIV. The chain recombines TRBV9 with TRBJ1-6; D not certain. CDR3 coding DNA: TGTGCCAGCAGCTTGGGCCTTAATTCACCCCTCCACTTT. This translates into CASSLGLNSPLHF.